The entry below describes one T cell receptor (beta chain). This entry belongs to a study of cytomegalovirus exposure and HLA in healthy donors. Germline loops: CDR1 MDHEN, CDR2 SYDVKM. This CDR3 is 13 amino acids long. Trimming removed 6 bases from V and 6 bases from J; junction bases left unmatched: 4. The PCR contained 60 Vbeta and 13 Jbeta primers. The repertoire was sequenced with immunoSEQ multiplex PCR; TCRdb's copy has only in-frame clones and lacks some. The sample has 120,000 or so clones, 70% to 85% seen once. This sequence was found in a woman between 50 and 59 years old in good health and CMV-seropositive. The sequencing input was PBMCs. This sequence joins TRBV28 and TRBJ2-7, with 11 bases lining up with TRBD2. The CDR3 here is CASSLGLAGEQYF. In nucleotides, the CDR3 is TGTGCCAGCAGCCTAGGACTAGCGGGCGAGCAGTACTTC.